The clone carrying this T cell receptor (beta chain) was seen ten or more times. Its target is unknown. Every one of the donors was a healthy Caucasian. The data were obtained in a study of identical twins. Template switching, a step in the protocol, added a universal primer site, and cDNA carried unique molecular identifiers. Via MiXCR, TCRdb re-called the 5' RACE reads, giving one row per CDR3 protein. The sample consists of fewer than 250,000 distinct CDR3 sequences, approximately 6.8% of them appearing once. Study-wide results and caveats: Insertions were fewer in abundant cord blood beta clonotypes, whereas memory repertoires showed none of this pattern. Out-of-frame beta sequences exhibited a weaker degree of excess twin sharing.

Deletions cut 3 bases from V and 5 bases from J, with 18 bases between. This CDR3 contains 15 residues. Germline V gene data show CDR1 as DFQATT and CDR2 as SNEGSKA (reference sequence). The same specimen was also included in a second study, on yellow fever vaccine responses in identical twins.

The TCR comes from a woman under 30 in good health. Sequencing was done on a sample of CD8+ T cells sorted from blood. The genes are TRBV20-1 and TRBJ2-3, with D perhaps TRBD1 (6 bases). This CDR3 reads CSASPGQFSIDTQYF. In DNA form, the CDR3 reads TGCAGTGCTAGCCCCGGACAGTTTTCAATAGATACGCAGTATTTT.